This T cell receptor (beta chain) stems from a study of T cell responses to AZD1222 COVID-19 vaccine. Germline loops: CDR1 KGHDR, CDR2 SFDVKD. The CDR3 contains 17 residues. The V segment lost 1 base and the J segment 2 bases; nucleotides outside the gene matches: 6. Sequencing was performed with immunoSEQ multiplex PCR; in TCRdb, only in-frame clones are kept and a portion is missing. The table lists about 100,000 clones, just under 90% of them singletons. Study results and limitations: Donors skewed white British and female; clonal diversity was possibly underestimated. Mapped onto spike, vaccine-associated CD4 TCRs spanned it and were dominant at 160-218 and 743-854.

Concerning this clone: The target antigen is unknown.

The receptor was isolated from an adult in good health. The sample consisted of peripheral blood, taken on day 0 of AZD1222 vaccination. The V and J genes are TRBV24-1 and TRBJ2-3; 9 nucleotides agree with TRBD2. CDR3 DNA: TGTGCCACCAGTGATTTTCAGCTAGCGGGGACCACAGATACGCAGTATTTT. Its translation: CATSDFQLAGTTDTQYF.